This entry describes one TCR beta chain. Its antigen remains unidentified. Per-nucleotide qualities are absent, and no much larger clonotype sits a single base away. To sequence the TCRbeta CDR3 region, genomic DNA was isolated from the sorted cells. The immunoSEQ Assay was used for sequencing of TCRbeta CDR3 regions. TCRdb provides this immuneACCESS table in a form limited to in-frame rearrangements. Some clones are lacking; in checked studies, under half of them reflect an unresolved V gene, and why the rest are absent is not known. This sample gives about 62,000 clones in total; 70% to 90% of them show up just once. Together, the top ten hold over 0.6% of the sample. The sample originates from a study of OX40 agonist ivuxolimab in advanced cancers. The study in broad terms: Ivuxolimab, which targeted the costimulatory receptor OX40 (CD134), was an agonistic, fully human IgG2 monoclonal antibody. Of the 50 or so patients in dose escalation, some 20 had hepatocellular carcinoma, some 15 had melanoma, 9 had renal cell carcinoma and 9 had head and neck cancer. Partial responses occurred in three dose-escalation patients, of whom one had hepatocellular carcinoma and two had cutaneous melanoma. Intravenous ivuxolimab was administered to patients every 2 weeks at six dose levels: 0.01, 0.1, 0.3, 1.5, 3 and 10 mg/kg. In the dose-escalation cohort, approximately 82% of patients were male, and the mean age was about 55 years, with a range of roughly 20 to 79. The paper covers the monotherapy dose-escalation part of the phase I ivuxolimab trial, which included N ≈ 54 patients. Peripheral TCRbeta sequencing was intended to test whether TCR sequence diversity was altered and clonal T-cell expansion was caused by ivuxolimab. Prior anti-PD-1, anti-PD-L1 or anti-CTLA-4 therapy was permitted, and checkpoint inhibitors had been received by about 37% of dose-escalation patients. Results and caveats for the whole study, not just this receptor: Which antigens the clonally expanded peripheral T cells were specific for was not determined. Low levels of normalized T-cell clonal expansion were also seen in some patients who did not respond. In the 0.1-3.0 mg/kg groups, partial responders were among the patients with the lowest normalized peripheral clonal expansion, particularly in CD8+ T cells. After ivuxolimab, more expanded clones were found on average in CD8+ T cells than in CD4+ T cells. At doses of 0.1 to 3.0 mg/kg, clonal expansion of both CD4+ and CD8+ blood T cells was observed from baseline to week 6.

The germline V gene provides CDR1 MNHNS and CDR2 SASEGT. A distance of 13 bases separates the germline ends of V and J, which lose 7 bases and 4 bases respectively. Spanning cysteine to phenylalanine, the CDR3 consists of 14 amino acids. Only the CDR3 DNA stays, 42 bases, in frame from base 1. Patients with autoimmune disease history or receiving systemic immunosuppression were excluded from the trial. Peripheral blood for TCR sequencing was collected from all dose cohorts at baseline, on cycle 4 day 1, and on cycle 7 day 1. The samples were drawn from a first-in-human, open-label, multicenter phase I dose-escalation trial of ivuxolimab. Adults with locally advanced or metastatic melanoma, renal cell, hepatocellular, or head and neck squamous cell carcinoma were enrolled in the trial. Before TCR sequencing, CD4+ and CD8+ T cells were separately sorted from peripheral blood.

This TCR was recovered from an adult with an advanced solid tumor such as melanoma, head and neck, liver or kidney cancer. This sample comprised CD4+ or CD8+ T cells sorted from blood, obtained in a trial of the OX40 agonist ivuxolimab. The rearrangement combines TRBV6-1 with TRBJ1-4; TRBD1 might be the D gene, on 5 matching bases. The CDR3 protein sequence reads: CASTIQGGNEKLFF. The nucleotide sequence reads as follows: TGTGCCAGCACAATTCAGGGAGGTAATGAAAAACTGTTTTTT.